The TCR beta chain described here comes from a study of T cell responses to AZD1222 COVID-19 vaccine. Study results and caveats: Nearly half of spike-specific TCRs reportedly target unmutated variant regions.

Produced via immunoSEQ multiplex PCR; TCRdb's table is partial and in-frame only. This table has under 60,000 clones, around 80% appearing once. CDR3 length equals 14 residues. CDR1 and CDR2 from the germline V gene are GTSNPN and SVGIG (reference sequence). V was cut by 0 bases and J by 8 bases, with 13 bases left in between. Comments on this clone: What it binds is unknown.

The clonotype was recovered from an adult in good health. The sample consisted of peripheral blood, taken on day 0 of AZD1222 vaccination. V usage is TRBV30 and J usage is TRBJ1-4; no firm D call. CDR3 sequence (DNA): TGTGCCTGGAGTGTAAAAAGGGAAGTCGAAAAACTGTTTTTT. Amino acids: CAWSVKREVEKLFF.